Below are 22 T cell receptor beta chains sequenced from a single sample in a study of T cell repertoires in cytomegalovirus infection. Their antigens are not known. From the reads, TCRdb called clonotypes with MiXCR, one entry per CDR3 protein. Of 650,000 to 900,000 distinct CDR3 sequences listed, just under 30% were seen once; the top ten hold around 13%. Sequenced here: cultured CD8+ T cells from PBMCs, sampled from culture after CMV antigen stimulation. The receptor set was obtained from a human donor in good health (CMV status not recorded). Some clones in this sample may be carry-over from other donors' samples.

This clonotype was observed a handful of times. The V call is TRBV6-2 or TRBV6-3, the J call TRBJ2-1, with TRBD2 matching over 8 bases. The germline V gene has CDR1 MNHEY and CDR2 SVGEGT. The CDR3 has 14 amino acids. After removal of 5 bases from V and 8 bases from J, the junction contained 8 bases not matched to a gene. CDR3 coding DNA: TGTGCCAGCAGTCTTGGACTAGCAGTTGATGAGCAGTTCTTC. This encodes CASSLGLAVDEQFF.

The DNA of the CDR3 is TGTGCCAGAAGCAGAGGGGTGACCTACGAGCAGTACTTC. It codes for CARSRGVTYEQYF. The rearrangement links TRBV2 to TRBJ2-7; the D call may be TRBD1 or TRBD2 (5 bases each). Between the trimmed V and J ends, which lost 9 bases and 2 bases, there was a span of 14 bases. This CDR3 is built from 13 residues. CDR1 and CDR2 (germline): SNHLY, FYNNEI.

This clonotype appeared once. The rearrangement uses TRBV7-2 and TRBJ2-2; 8 bases are shared with TRBD2. The CDR3 loop spans 18 amino acids. Germline CDR1 reads SGHTA; CDR2 reads FQGNSA. Unmatched junction bases numbered 10, after V lost 2 bases and J lost 2 bases. This chain's CDR3 is CASSLPVSGVTNTGELFF. CDR3 nucleotide sequence: TGTGCCAGCAGCTTACCTGTTAGCGGGGTGACCAACACCGGGGAGCTGTTTTTT. The variable domain in full, with the rest retrieved from reference TRBV7-2 and TRBJ2-2, is GAGVSQSPSNKVTEKGKDVELRCDPISGHTALYWYRQSLGQGLEFLIYFQGNSAPDKSGLPSDRFSAERTGGSVSTLTIQRTQQEDSAVYLCASSLPVSGVTNTGELFFGEGSRLTVL.

This rearrangement joins TRBV27 to TRBJ1-6; D unresolved. Germline loops: CDR1 MNHEY, CDR2 SMNVEV (reference sequence). The CDR3 contains 14 residues. V dropped 1 base and J dropped 7 bases, with 8 bases sitting between them. The CDR3 coding sequence is TGTGCCAGCAGTTTATTTGCCAGAAATTCACCCCTCCACTTT. Amino acids: CASSLFARNSPLHF.

This rearrangement joins TRBV9 to TRBJ2-2; 11 positions agree with TRBD1. Germline-derived CDR1 and CDR2 are SGDLS and YYNGEE. The CDR3 spans 16 residues. Trimming took 3 bases from V and 5 from J; bases not matched to a gene: 6. This CDR3 is CASSGGTGGKTGELFF. CDR3 DNA: TGTGCCAGCAGCGGGGGGACAGGGGGTAAGACCGGGGAGCTGTTTTTT. Using reference TRBV9 and TRBJ2-2 for the parts outside the CDR3, the full variable domain is DSGVTQTPKHLITATGQRVTLRCSPRSGDLSVYWYQQSLDQGLQFLIQYYNGEERAKGNILERFSAQQFPDLHSELNLSSLELGDSALYFCASSGGTGGKTGELFFGEGSRLTVL.

This clonotype was observed a few times. The chain is built from TRBV15 and TRBJ2-3; 13 bases are a match to TRBD2. V lost 3 bases to trimming and J lost 6 bases; unmatched junction nucleotides: 9. The length of the CDR3 is 17 residues. The germline V gene has CDR1 LNHNV and CDR2 YYDKDF (reference sequence). The DNA of the CDR3 is TGTGCCACCAGCAGCGGACTAGCGGGGGCGCTTAGTGATACGCAGTATTTT. Translated: CATSSGLAGALSDTQYF. The variable domain in full, completed from reference TRBV15 and TRBJ2-3, reads DAMVIQNPRYQVTQFGKPVTLSCSQTLNHNVMYWYQQKSSQAPKLLFHYYDKDFNNEADTPDNFQSRRPNTSFCFLDIRSPGLGDTAMYLCATSSGLAGALSDTQYFGPGTRLTVL.

This rearrangement joins TRBV12-3 or TRBV12-4 to TRBJ2-7; D gene unclear. The CDR3 totals 16 residues. V shed 3 bases and J shed 1 base, with 16 bases lying between them. CDR3 DNA sequence: TGTGCCAGCAGTTTCTCCTTGACATTACCATCCTACGAGCAGTACTTC. Translation: CASSFSLTLPSYEQYF.

This sequence joins TRBV15 and TRBJ2-1; D is undetermined. This CDR3 has 16 residues. Germline V CDR1 and CDR2: LNHNV, YYDKDF (reference sequence). Trimming took off 1 base at V and 8 bases at J, with 18 bases between the two ends. The CDR3 loop reads CATSRGPTDGSDEQFF. CDR3 nucleotides: TGTGCCACCAGCAGAGGCCCCACGGACGGATCGGATGAGCAGTTCTTC.

The chain recombines TRBV7-8 with TRBJ1-5; possible D gene TRBD1, 5 bases. Germline V gives CDR1 SGHVS, CDR2 FQNEAQ. The CDR3 is 15 residues long. V lost 5 bases and J lost 9, with 20 bases in between. In nucleotides, the CDR3 is TGTGCCAGCAGCGTTTTAGTCCCGGGGGTTTGGCCCCAGCATTTT. Protein sequence: CASSVLVPGVWPQHF. The entire variable domain, with the rest obtained from reference TRBV7-8 and TRBJ1-5, is as follows: GAGVSQSPRYKVAKRGQDVALRCDPISGHVSLFWYQQALGQGPEFLTYFQNEAQLDKSGLPSDRFFAERPEGSVSTLKIQRTQQEDSAVYLCASSVLVPGVWPQHFGDGTRLSIL.

This clonotype has a count of ten or more. The chain recombines TRBV7-6 with TRBJ2-2; no firm D call. Germline CDR1 is SGHVS and CDR2 is FNYEAQ. The germline V and J ends were trimmed by 8 bases and 5 bases, with 6 bases remaining between them. The CDR3 runs 11 residues. The CDR3 DNA sequence: TGTGCCAGCGGGGTAACCGGGGAGCTGTTTTTT. As protein: CASGVTGELFF.

The rearrangement links TRBV27 to TRBJ2-3; 8 bases match TRBD2. The V gene end was trimmed by 5 bases and the J gene end by 6 bases; junction bases not matched to a gene: 13. The CDR3 has 16 amino acids. The germline gives CDR1 MNHEY, CDR2 SMNVEV (reference sequence). CDR3 region: CASSGVAGPGQDTQYF. The CDR3 bases are TGTGCCAGCAGTGGGGTAGCGGGGCCGGGCCAGGATACGCAGTATTTT.

This clonotype was observed once. This rearrangement joins TRBV6-6 to TRBJ1-6; weak D call: TRBD1 (5 bases). Germline values: CDR1 MNHNY, CDR2 SVGAGI (reference sequence). The germline V and J ends were trimmed by 8 bases and 7 bases, with 12 bases remaining between them. The CDR3 is 13 amino acids. Here the CDR3 DNA reads TGTGCCAGCTCGAGCAGGGCGAATTCACCCCTCCACTTT. Encoded protein: CASSSRANSPLHF.

The chain uses TRBV7-8 and TRBJ1-2; D is ambiguous. The CDR3 runs 18 residues. Germline CDR1 is SGHVS and CDR2 is FQNEAQ. The V and J ends lost 1 base and 4 bases respectively, with 22 bases between them. Here the CDR3 DNA reads TGTGCCAGCAGCTTAGAGGTTCAAACGACTTCCACCTTCTATGGCTACACCTTC. Translated: CASSLEVQTTSTFYGYTF. The full variable domain, in which reference TRBV7-8 and TRBJ1-2 provide the parts outside the CDR3, is GAGVSQSPRYKVAKRGQDVALRCDPISGHVSLFWYQQALGQGPEFLTYFQNEAQLDKSGLPSDRFFAERPEGSVSTLKIQRTQQEDSAVYLCASSLEVQTTSTFYGYTFGSGTRLTVV.

This clonotype was recorded a few times. The chain is built from TRBV7-8 and TRBJ2-2; no definite D call. The V end was cut by 0 bases, the J end by 4 bases, with 6 bases between. Looked up from germline, CDR1 is SGHVS and CDR2 is FQNEAQ. The CDR3 contains 14 residues. CDR3 nucleotide sequence: TGTGCCAGCAGCTTAGCTAGACGCACCGGGGAGCTGTTTTTT. Protein sequence: CASSLARRTGELFF. The full variable domain, rest sourced from reference TRBV7-8 and TRBJ2-2, is GAGVSQSPRYKVAKRGQDVALRCDPISGHVSLFWYQQALGQGPEFLTYFQNEAQLDKSGLPSDRFFAERPEGSVSTLKIQRTQQEDSAVYLCASSLARRTGELFFGEGSRLTVL.

This sequence joins TRBV19 and TRBJ1-3; D is unclear. Looked up from germline, CDR1 is LNHDA and CDR2 is SQIVND (reference sequence). This CDR3 region has 14 residues. Trimming took off 3 bases at V and 0 bases at J, with 6 bases between the two ends. This CDR3 reads CASSIEDSGNTIYF. The CDR3 nucleotides read TGTGCCAGTAGTATTGAGGACTCTGGAAACACCATATATTTT.

This clonotype was recorded at least ten times. The chain is built from TRBV7-4 and TRBJ1-2, with D uncertain. Germline-derived CDR1 and CDR2 are SGHVT and SQSDAQ. The CDR3 has 16 amino acids. With 1 base removed from V and 8 bases from J, the gap between germline ends came to 20 bases. The chain's CDR3 is CASSLGRRNSPQGYTF. Written as DNA, the CDR3 is TGTGCCAGCAGCTTAGGACGTAGGAACAGCCCTCAGGGCTACACCTTC.

This clonotype was detected only a few times. The chain is built from TRBV19 and TRBJ1-2, with 8 bases aligning to TRBD1. V lost 5 bases to trimming and J lost 4 bases; unmatched junction nucleotides: 9. The CDR3 length is 15 residues. Germline values: CDR1 LNHDA, CDR2 SQIVND (reference sequence). CDR3 nucleotide sequence: TGTGCCAGTAGTGTCGGACAGGGAGACCTCTATGGCTACACCTTC. Amino acid sequence: CASSVGQGDLYGYTF.

This clonotype was observed a handful of times. The J gene is TRBJ1-1, the V gene TRBV19, with D unresolved. CDR3 size: 11 residues. The V and J ends lost 9 bases and 6 bases respectively, with 11 bases between them. Per germline, CDR1 LNHDA and CDR2 SQIVND (reference sequence). The CDR3 region is CASLTRAEAFF. CDR3 nucleotides: TGTGCCAGCCTGACGAGGGCTGAAGCTTTCTTT.

Concerning this clonotype: An end of the junction does not agree with germline; a read error may underlie this. The chain recombines TRBV10-3 with TRBJ1-1, with D unresolved. CDR1 is ENHRY and CDR2 is SYGVKD in the germline V gene. The CDR3 is made up of 12 amino acids. The CDR3: CAIRGGNTEACF. CDR3 in DNA: TGTGCCATCAGGGGAGGGAACACTGAAGCTTGCTTT.

The chain links TRBV6-6 to TRBJ2-1; 9 bases agree with TRBD2. V lost 8 bases and J lost 7; bases outside the gene matches: 12. Germline V gives CDR1 MNHNY, CDR2 SVGAGI (reference sequence). CDR3 length: 15 residues. The CDR3 DNA reads TGTGCCAGCCGCGGTAGCGGGGGCCAGGGGAATGAGCAGTTCTTC. Encoded protein: CASRGSGGQGNEQFF.

The genes are TRBV11-3 and TRBJ2-1; 7 nucleotides align to TRBD2. The ends lost 5 bases at V and 10 bases at J; junction bases unmatched: 8. The CDR3 runs to 13 residues. Germline lookup yields CDR1 SGHNT and CDR2 YENEEA. CDR3 coding DNA: TGTGCCAGCAGCCCTGGGGGGGGGGAGGAGCAGTTCTTC. As protein: CASSPGGGEEQFF.

The chain has TRBV27 and TRBJ2-5; TRBD2 matches 9 bases. The CDR3 length is 15 residues. Looked up from germline, CDR1 is MNHEY and CDR2 is SMNVEV (reference sequence). The trim removed 7 bases at V and 5 bases at J, leaving 11 bases unmatched. CDR3 nucleotide sequence: TGTGCCAGCACCGGGGCGGGGGGGGCCGGTGAGACCCAGTACTTC. Translated: CASTGAGGAGETQYF.